Below, 28 T cell receptor beta chains from the same sample are listed, as sequenced in a study of molecular identifiers for immune sequencing clone quantification. TCRdb fed the PCR reads into MiXCR, producing one record per CDR3 protein. This sample has hundreds of thousands of distinct CDR3 sequences, with 20% to 25% found just once. Sequenced sample: naive CD8+ T cells from blood, with Jurkat cell RNA spiked in. The subset: FACS-sorted CD8+CD4-CCR7+CD45RA+ naive T cells. The receptor source for this set is a human donor in good health. Some libraries in this study had Jurkat cell RNA spiked in.

Regarding this clonotype: A much larger clone differs from this one at a single base, so this may be a read error. The V gene is TRBV25-1, the J gene TRBJ2-7, with D perhaps matching TRBD2 (5 bases). The germline gives CDR1 MGHDK, CDR2 SYGVNS. Trimming removed 3 bases from V and 9 bases from J, with 21 bases in between. The CDR3 length is 15 residues. CDR3 protein: CASSDKSPQGRRQYF. CDR3 bases: TGTGCCAGCAGTGACAAATCGCCCCAAGGGAGACGGCAGTACTTC.

The sample holds many counts of this clonotype. The chain recombines TRBV7-9 with TRBJ1-1, with D hard to call. This CDR3 has 16 amino acids. Germline V gene data show CDR1 as SEHNR and CDR2 as FQNEAQ (reference sequence). Trimming left V 0 bases short and J 2 bases short, with 13 bases between. Here the CDR3 DNA reads TGTGCCAGCAGCTTAGCCCCCAGTACTACTAACACTGAAGCTTTCTTT. Translating it yields CASSLAPSTTNTEAFF.

In its sample, this clonotype was seen many times. This CDR3 reads CATSDLAAGGGGNEQFF. The CDR3 DNA reads TGTGCCACCAGTGATTTAGCAGCGGGAGGCGGCGGGAATGAGCAGTTCTTC. V and J are TRBV24-1 and TRBJ2-1; TRBD2 matches at 9 bases. The CDR3 loop spans 17 amino acids. CDR1 and CDR2 (germline): KGHDR, SFDVKD. V lost 1 base and J lost 7; bases outside the gene matches: 10.

About this clonotype itself: This could be a read error, since a much larger clone is one nucleotide away. The genes are TRBV20-1 and TRBJ2-3; 9 bases match TRBD1. CDR1 is DFQATT and CDR2 is SNEGSKA in the germline V gene (reference sequence). The CDR3 consists of 15 residues. CDR3 amino acids: CSARDREEVVDTLYF. The CDR3 nucleotides read TGCAGTGCGAGGGACAGGGAGGAGGTTGTTGATACGCTGTATTTT.

This clonotype was seen a handful of times. The CDR3 DNA follows: TGCGCCAGCAGCCAAGGACAGGGGGCGGGGGAGCAGTACTTC. This gives the protein CASSQGQGAGEQYF. This sequence joins TRBV4-1 and TRBJ2-7; 10 nucleotides match TRBD1. CDR3 size: 14 residues. Germline CDR1 reads MGHRA; CDR2 reads YSYEKL. Losses at the gene ends were 1 base for V and 7 bases for J; bases not matched to a gene: 4.

There are many counts of this clonotype. The chain links TRBV7-9 to TRBJ2-3; D is unresolved. Germline V gene data show CDR1 as SEHNR and CDR2 as FQNEAQ (reference sequence). The CDR3 runs to 13 residues. Trimming left V 5 bases short and J 1 base short, with 7 bases between. The CDR3: CASSERGTDTQYF. The CDR3 coding sequence is TGTGCCAGCAGCGAACGGGGCACAGATACGCAGTATTTT.

This chain joins TRBV2 and TRBJ2-7; D possibly uses TRBD1 or TRBD2 (5 bases each). Germline lookup yields CDR1 SNHLY and CDR2 FYNNEI. The V gene lost 8 bases and the J gene lost 1 base, with 15 bases spanning the gap. The CDR3 totals 14 residues. DNA of the CDR3: TGTGCCAGCGAGGTCGGGACGGGGTCCTACGAGCAGTACTTC. This encodes CASEVGTGSYEQYF.

Concerning this clonotype: A junction boundary mismatches the germline segment, possibly from a read error. This sequence joins TRBV27 and TRBJ1-5; 7 bases agree with TRBD1. CDR3 length: 14 residues. Looked up from germline, CDR1 is MNHEY and CDR2 is SMNVEV (reference sequence). CDR3 amino acids: CASSLQGSSQPQHF. As DNA, the CDR3 is TGTGCCAGCAGTCTACAGGGGAGCAGTCAGCCCCAGCATTTT.

This clonotype has at least ten counts. V is TRBV9 and J is TRBJ1-1; D gene unclear. The germline V gene encodes CDR1 SGDLS and CDR2 YYNGEE. Trimming took 2 bases from V and 3 from J, leaving 8 bases between them. The CDR3 has 13 residues. The CDR3 sequence: CASSVREDTEAFF. CDR3 bases: TGTGCCAGCAGCGTTAGGGAAGACACTGAAGCTTTCTTT.

As concerns this clonotype: A junction boundary mismatches the germline segment, possibly from a read error. The chain couples TRBV13 to TRBJ2-7, with TRBD1 matching over 8 bases. The CDR3 contains 15 residues. CDR1 and CDR2 from the germline V gene are PRHDT and FYEKMQ (reference sequence). Written as DNA, the CDR3 is TGTGCCAGCAGCTCCGCCGGGACAGGTCCAAGTGAGCAGCACTTC. As protein: CASSSAGTGPSEQHF.

The sample holds a few counts of this clonotype. The V and J genes are TRBV27 and TRBJ2-7, with D uncertain. V was clipped by 6 bases and J by 7 bases, with 16 bases between them. Germline CDR1 is MNHEY and CDR2 is SMNVEV (reference sequence). The CDR3 is 13 amino acids. For the CDR3, the DNA is TGTGCCAGCAGCCCCTCCGCAGGCCGGGAGCAGTACTTC. It encodes CASSPSAGREQYF.

The table lists this clonotype with many counts. The CDR3 region has the DNA TGTGCCAGCAGCCCACTAGCGGGAGGAAAGAATGAGCAGTTCTTC. This codes for CASSPLAGGKNEQFF. The chain joins TRBV6-6 to TRBJ2-1, with 12 bases fitting TRBD2. This CDR3 has 15 residues. Germline CDR1 and CDR2: MNHNY and SVGAGI (reference sequence). J lost 7 bases, V lost 6 bases, and 7 bases had no gene match.

In its sample, this clonotype was seen many times. This chain connects TRBV7-9 to TRBJ2-7, with 8 bases aligning to TRBD1. Germline assignment: CDR1 SEHNR and CDR2 FQNEAQ (reference sequence). Germline trimming cut 4 bases from V and 2 bases from J; bases unmatched to any gene: 16. The CDR3 is 18 amino acids. The CDR3, as DNA: TGTGCCAGCAGCTCCACCCTCACTACCTTGACAGGGGCCTACGAGCAGTACTTC. This codes for CASSSTLTTLTGAYEQYF. The variable domain in full, with the rest retrieved from reference TRBV7-9 and TRBJ2-7, is DTGVSQNPRHKITKRGQNVTFRCDPISEHNRLYWYRQTLGQGPEFLTYFQNEAQLEKSRLLSDRFSAERPKGSFSTLEIQRTEQGDSAMYLCASSSTLTTLTGAYEQYFGPGTRLTVT.

A note on this clonotype: Mismatch with germline at one junction end may stem from a read error. This sequence joins TRBV5-4 and TRBJ1-2; possible D gene TRBD1, 6 bases. The CDR3 runs 13 residues. In germline, CDR1 is SGHNT, CDR2 YYREEE (reference sequence). The CDR3 nucleotides are TGTGCCAGCAGTTCAGGACAGCTCTATGGCTGCACCTTC. Its protein product is CASSSGQLYGCTF.

As regards this clonotype: It may be a read error: a sequence one base away is much more abundant. The chain links TRBV7-9 to TRBJ1-3; 7 bases are shared with TRBD1. Germline V gene lookup returns CDR1 SEHNR and CDR2 FQNEAQ (reference sequence). CDR3 length: 19 residues. The J segment lost 0 bases and the V segment lost 5 bases, leaving 16 bases of the junction unmatched. CDR3 amino acids: CASSTTATGQVHSGNTIYF. The DNA of the CDR3 is TGTGCCAGCAGCACTACAGCAACCGGACAGGTCCACTCTGGAAACACCATATATTTT.

This clonotype showed up many times. The chain uses TRBV5-5 and TRBJ1-3; maybe TRBD1 (5 bases). The CDR3 contains 15 residues. Trimming took off 4 bases at V and 1 base at J, with 12 bases between the two ends. Looked up from germline, CDR1 is SGHKS and CDR2 is YYEKEE (reference sequence). The CDR3 nucleotides are TGTGCCAGCAGCCTATCAGACAGTTCTGGAAACACCATATATTTT. It is translated as CASSLSDSSGNTIYF.

Many counts were recorded for this clonotype. This rearrangement joins TRBV6-2 or TRBV6-3 to TRBJ2-1; D gene ambiguous. With 5 bases removed from V and 6 bases from J, the gap between germline ends came to 8 bases. Germline values: CDR1 MNHEY, CDR2 SVGEGT. The length of the CDR3 is 12 residues. The CDR3 reads CASSTNSNEQFF. CDR3 coding DNA: TGTGCCAGCAGTACGAACTCCAATGAGCAGTTCTTC.

This clonotype appeared a few times. The chain joins TRBV2 to TRBJ2-7; D remains ambiguous. Trimming shortened V by 6 bases and J by 5 bases, and 11 bases separated the two germline ends. The CDR3 sequence is 12 residues long. CDR1 and CDR2 from the germline V gene are SNHLY and FYNNEI. CDR3 in DNA: TGTGCCAGCAGGGTTCCCCCCCACGAGCAGTACTTC. This encodes CASRVPPHEQYF.

This chain links TRBV6-2 or TRBV6-3 with TRBJ2-5, with a weak D call TRBD1 (5 bases). This CDR3 comprises 17 residues. Trimming removed 2 bases from V and 3 bases from J, with 19 bases in between. Germline CDR1 reads MNHEY; CDR2 reads SVGEGT. The chain's CDR3 is CASSYDPIQGWEETQYF. For the CDR3, the DNA is TGTGCCAGCAGTTACGATCCAATCCAGGGTTGGGAAGAGACCCAGTACTTC.

This clonotype was observed at least ten times. The V call is TRBV3-1, the J call TRBJ2-2; D is undetermined. Germline V gene sequence: CDR1 LGHDT, CDR2 YNNKEL (reference sequence). This CDR3 contains 15 residues. The ends were cut back, 0 bases at V and 5 bases at J, with 10 bases in the middle. The CDR3 is CASSQDTSGTGELFF. CDR3 nucleotide sequence: TGTGCCAGCAGCCAAGATACCAGTGGGACCGGGGAGCTGTTTTTT.

A word on this clonotype: One base away lies a much larger clone, so this may be a sequencing read error. The gene calls are TRBV20-1 and TRBJ1-1; 7 bases fit TRBD1. CDR1 DFQATT and CDR2 SNEGSKA come from the germline V gene (reference sequence). There are 11 residues in the CDR3. The chain's CDR3 is CGATGEAEAFF. CDR3 nucleotide sequence: TGCGGGGCTACAGGGGAGGCTGAAGCTTTCTTT.

This clonotype has ten or more counts. This rearrangement joins TRBV6-5 to TRBJ2-3, with 12 positions matching TRBD2. Germline CDR1 is MNHEY and CDR2 is SVGAGI. There are 18 residues in the CDR3. V was clipped by 6 bases and J by 0 bases; unmatched bases: 10. The CDR3 sequence is CASSRLAGEFTSTDTQYF. The CDR3 DNA is TGTGCCAGCAGCCGACTAGCGGGGGAGTTCACTAGCACAGATACGCAGTATTTT.

This clonotype was seen ten or more times. The chain links TRBV9 to TRBJ2-7; 7 nucleotides align to TRBD1. Germline assignment: CDR1 SGDLS and CDR2 YYNGEE. J lost 5 bases, V lost 0 bases, and 5 bases had no gene match. The CDR3 sequence is 14 residues long. CDR3 region: CASSVGDRAHEQYF. For the CDR3, the DNA is TGTGCCAGCAGCGTAGGCGACAGGGCCCACGAGCAGTACTTC.

This clonotype was detected a few times. The V call is TRBV11-3, the J call TRBJ2-1; 7 positions agree with TRBD1. This CDR3 region has 13 residues. Germline assignment: CDR1 SGHNT and CDR2 YENEEA. The J segment lost 7 bases and the V segment lost 4 bases, leaving 4 bases of the junction unmatched. The CDR3 loop is CASSSGTENEQFF. CDR3 bases: TGTGCCAGCAGCTCAGGGACAGAAAATGAGCAGTTCTTC.

This clonotype has a count of ten or more. V usage is TRBV28 and J usage is TRBJ1-1; D gene unclear. Per the germline V gene, CDR1 is MDHEN and CDR2 is SYDVKM. V lost 4 bases to trimming and J lost 0 bases, with 9 bases between them. This CDR3 comprises 14 residues. CDR3 nucleotide sequence: TGTGCCAGCAGTTGGACGGCAATGAACACTGAAGCTTTCTTT. This translates into CASSWTAMNTEAFF.

A word on this clonotype: A single base separates this from a much larger clone, so it may be a read error. The conserved phenylalanine or tryptophan is not found at the CDR3 terminus, so this likely reflects a read error. The chain is built from TRBV3-1 and TRBJ1-1; 10 positions match TRBD1. Losses at the gene ends were 4 bases for V and 2 bases for J; bases not matched to a gene: 13. Per germline, CDR1 LGHDT and CDR2 YNNKEL (reference sequence). The CDR3 sequence is 18 residues long. The CDR3 coding sequence is TGTGCCAGCAGCCGACGGACAGGGGGACAACAAGTAAACACTGAAGCTTTCCTT. Translated: CASSRRTGGQQVNTEAFL.

In its sample, this clonotype was seen many times. CDR3 nucleotide sequence: TGTGCCAGCAGATACGGTGATACGCAGTATTTT. As protein: CASRYGDTQYF. This chain joins TRBV25-1 and TRBJ2-3; D uncertain. The CDR3 contains 11 residues. Germline V gene sequence: CDR1 MGHDK, CDR2 SYGVNS. Trimming shortened V by 6 bases and J by 6 bases, and 7 bases separated the two germline ends.

This clonotype has a count of ten or more. CDR3 in DNA: TGCGCCAGCAGCTTGTGGGCAGGGAGTGCCCAAGAGACCCAGTACTTC. Translating gives CASSLWAGSAQETQYF. The V gene is TRBV5-1, the J gene TRBJ2-5, with D perhaps matching TRBD1 or TRBD2 (5 bases each). CDR1 SGHRS and CDR2 YFSETQ come from the germline V gene. Trimming left V 1 base short and J 1 base short, with 14 bases between. This CDR3 has 16 amino acids.